This T cell receptor beta chain appears in the sequencing data of a study of blood T cell repertoires in COVID-19. Sequenced by immunoSEQ multiplex PCR; TCRdb stores in-frame clones only, minus some. The sample consists of some 390,000 clones, approximately 90% of them appearing once. CDR1 MNHEY and CDR2 SMNVEV come from the germline V gene (reference sequence). The V gene end was trimmed by 9 bases and the J gene end by 5 bases; junction bases not matched to a gene: 13. The CDR3 contains 15 residues. Everyone who took part was about 18 to 90 years old, and they came from 24 US areas. Cohorts were determined from participant-reported clinical history. For recovered donors of Cohort 3, there were two negative PCRs, clearance, or symptom resolution.

The chain uses TRBV27 and TRBJ1-5; 7 bases align to TRBD1. Material for sequencing was PBMCs or T cells enriched from blood (not recorded which). The TCR sequence derives from a man between 25 and 39 years old who had recovered from COVID-19. The CDR3 nucleotides are TGTGCCAGTAAGCTGTCGGTGACAGGGTATCAGCCCCAGCATTTT. As protein: CASKLSVTGYQPQHF.